The 3 T cell receptor beta chains below all came from one sample that was sequenced in a study of T cell responses to AZD1222 COVID-19 vaccine. Libraries were prepared by immunoSEQ multiplex PCR; TCRdb keeps only in-frame clonotypes and omits some of them. The table shows roughly 180,000 clones, with approximately 91% occurring only once. Sequencing was performed on peripheral blood, taken on day 0 of AZD1222 vaccination. These receptors were taken from an adult in good health.

The chain carries TRBV19 and TRBJ2-3; 7 bases match TRBD2. CDR1 is LNHDA, CDR2 SQIVND, per germline (reference sequence). The CDR3 contains 16 residues. Trimming took 1 base from V and 4 from J; bases not matched to a gene: 8. CDR3 DNA sequence: TGTGCCAGTAGTATAGTCGGAGAGGGGAGGGCAGATACGCAGTATTTT. It is translated as CASSIVGEGRADTQYF.

The chain has TRBV10-3 and TRBJ2-1; TRBD2 matches at 11 bases. Germline assignment: CDR1 ENHRY and CDR2 SYGVKD. V shed 2 bases, J shed 6 bases, and the junction held 6 bases outside the gene matches. The CDR3 spans 16 residues. CDR3: CAISEPGLAAINEQFF. CDR3 nucleotides: TGTGCCATCAGTGAGCCGGGACTAGCGGCTATCAATGAGCAGTTCTTC.

The chain combines TRBV6-5 with TRBJ1-5, with 7 bases fitting TRBD1. After removal of 6 bases from V and 10 bases from J, the junction contained 6 bases not matched to a gene. From germline, CDR1 is MNHEY and CDR2 SVGAGI. This CDR3 region has 12 residues. CDR3 amino acids: CASRRNRGPQHF. The DNA of the CDR3 is TGTGCCAGCAGGCGCAACAGGGGTCCCCAGCATTTT.